These 27 T cell receptor beta chains came from one sample sequenced in a study of T-cell memory formation after mild COVID-19. One entry per CDR3 protein, called by TCRdb with MiXCR from the 5' RACE reads. The sample has about 250,000 distinct CDR3 sequences; approximately 15% are singletons. The sample comprised PBMCs or a T cell subset sorted from them (not recorded which). These receptors all stem from an adult woman who had mild COVID-19 (a few samples of this study predate the infection). Cell type and time point are not known.

This clonotype was observed a handful of times. This chain connects TRBV10-3 to TRBJ2-5; 7 positions match TRBD1. Germline-derived CDR1 and CDR2 are ENHRY and SYGVKD. The CDR3 extends over 14 amino acids. Trimming at V came to 4 bases and at J to 5 bases, leaving 7 bases not matched to a gene. In DNA form, the CDR3 reads TGTGCCATCAGTGTCGAGGGGGCCAGGGAGACCCAGTACTTC. Protein product: CAISVEGARETQYF.

V usage is TRBV7-2 and J usage is TRBJ2-1; D remains unclear. CDR3 size: 17 residues. V dropped 5 bases and J dropped 0 bases, with 17 bases sitting between them. The germline CDR1 and CDR2 sequences are SGHTA and FQGNSA. CDR3 DNA sequence: TGTGCCAGCAGCCTTTTGTCGGCGCCCAGCTCCTACAATGAGCAGTTCTTC. It translates to CASSLLSAPSSYNEQFF.

This clonotype was counted at least ten times. This rearrangement joins TRBV7-2 to TRBJ1-5; D remains unclear. CDR3 size: 16 residues. Germline assignment: CDR1 SGHTA and CDR2 FQGNSA. Trimming removed 5 bases at V and 3 bases at J, with 17 bases between. For the CDR3, the DNA is TGTGCCAGCAGCACCGATTCCGGGCAGCTCAATCAGCCCCAGCATTTT. This gives the protein CASSTDSGQLNQPQHF.

The chain employs TRBV7-9 and TRBJ2-2; 9 bases match TRBD2. Germline CDR1 is SEHNR and CDR2 is FQNEAQ (reference sequence). The length of the CDR3 is 16 residues. The junction had 8 bases not matched to a gene; V was cut back by 5 bases and J by 4 bases. The CDR3 protein is CASSPIAGVVTGELFF. CDR3 nucleotides: TGTGCCAGCAGCCCAATAGCGGGAGTGGTCACCGGGGAGCTGTTTTTT.

This clonotype was found a few times. The V and J genes are TRBV29-1 and TRBJ1-1, with D unresolved. CDR3 length: 15 residues. V dropped 3 bases and J dropped 1 base, with 15 bases sitting between them. Germline V gene data show CDR1 as SQVTM and CDR2 as ANQGSEA. In DNA form, the CDR3 reads TGCAGCGTTGAGGGCAAAAGCCCATCGAACACTGAAGCTTTCTTT. As protein: CSVEGKSPSNTEAFF.

This clonotype was counted between two and nine times. The chain has TRBV6-5 and TRBJ2-3; 8 nucleotides line up with TRBD2. Per germline, CDR1 MNHEY and CDR2 SVGAGI. The V gene end was trimmed by 6 bases and the J gene end by 1 base; junction bases not matched to a gene: 6. The CDR3 spans 15 residues. The CDR3: CASRHHGGGTDTQYF. CDR3 in DNA: TGTGCCAGCAGACACCACGGGGGGGGCACAGATACGCAGTATTTT.

The chain employs TRBV5-1 and TRBJ1-1; D is unresolved. This CDR3 spans 15 amino acids. With 1 base removed from V and 0 bases from J, the gap between germline ends came to 10 bases. CDR1 is SGHRS, CDR2 YFSETQ, per germline. CDR3 protein: CASSLTTRLNTEAFF. Written as DNA, the CDR3 is TGCGCCAGCAGCTTGACCACACGTTTGAACACTGAAGCTTTCTTT.

This clonotype was recorded only once. This sequence joins TRBV29-1 and TRBJ2-2, with D tentatively TRBD1 (5 bases). The CDR3 consists of 13 residues. V lost 6 bases and J lost 6, with 14 bases in between. Germline-derived CDR1 and CDR2 are SQVTM and ANQGSEA. The CDR3: CSVATQGSGELFF. CDR3 in DNA: TGCAGCGTCGCCACCCAGGGTTCCGGGGAGCTGTTTTTT.

This clonotype appeared a few times. As DNA, the CDR3 is TGTGCCAGCAGTTTAGCGCGTGAGCAGTTCTTC. It specifies CASSLAREQFF. V is TRBV12-3 or TRBV12-4 and J is TRBJ2-1; D not certain. This CDR3 is built from 11 residues. Trimming pared 0 bases from V and 9 bases from J, leaving 3 bases between.

This chain uses TRBV15 with TRBJ2-1; 12 nucleotides line up with TRBD1. CDR3 length: 15 amino acids. Germline assignment: CDR1 LNHNV and CDR2 YYDKDF (reference sequence). V gave up 4 bases and J gave up 9 bases; unmatched junction bases: 7. CDR3 DNA: TGTGCCACCAGCATCGGGACAGGGGGCTTGGTTGAGCAGTTCTTC. As protein: CATSIGTGGLVEQFF. Looking up the rest from reference TRBV15 and TRBJ2-1 gives the full variable domain: DAMVIQNPRYQVTQFGKPVTLSCSQTLNHNVMYWYQQKSSQAPKLLFHYYDKDFNNEADTPDNFQSRRPNTSFCFLDIRSPGLGDTAMYLCATSIGTGGLVEQFFGPGTRLTVL.

The chain carries TRBV4-1 and TRBJ2-6; D remains ambiguous. Germline CDR1 MGHRA, CDR2 YSYEKL. The CDR3 is made up of 13 amino acids. V was pared by 6 bases and J by 3 bases, with 6 bases between. The CDR3: CASRRVGANVLTF. As DNA, the CDR3 is TGCGCCAGCAGACGAGTTGGGGCCAACGTCCTGACTTTC.

The chain uses TRBV6-1 and TRBJ1-1; tentative D call: TRBD1 (5 bases). Germline V gives CDR1 MNHNS, CDR2 SASEGT. The length of the CDR3 is 14 residues. V was shortened by 5 bases and J by 0 bases, with 10 bases between the two germline ends. CDR3 sequence reads: CASSSLRVNTEAFF. In DNA, the CDR3 is TGTGCCAGCAGTTCCCTCAGGGTGAACACTGAAGCTTTCTTT.

This clonotype has only a few counts. The chain carries TRBV20-1 and TRBJ1-5, with D perhaps TRBD1 (6 bases). The CDR3 spans 15 residues. Deletions cut 5 bases from V and 0 bases from J, with 14 bases between. CDR1 and CDR2 (germline): DFQATT, SNEGSKA (reference sequence). CDR3 amino acids: CSALSGVNSNQPQHF. The CDR3 DNA reads as TGCAGTGCTCTATCAGGGGTGAATAGCAATCAGCCCCAGCATTTT.

The sample holds a few counts of this clonotype. V usage is TRBV6-2 or TRBV6-3 and J usage is TRBJ1-2; TRBD1 agrees at 7 bases. Germline assignment: CDR1 MNHEY and CDR2 SVGEGT. The CDR3 sequence is 14 residues long. The junction had 8 bases not matched to a gene; V was cut back by 6 bases and J by 4 bases. CDR3 sequence (DNA): TGTGCCAGCAGAACGCCGGGGACAGTCTATGGCTACACCTTC. Protein sequence: CASRTPGTVYGYTF.

V gene TRBV18 combines with J gene TRBJ1-3, with D unclear. In germline, CDR1 is KGHSH, CDR2 LQKENI. The V and J ends lost 1 base and 0 bases respectively, with 7 bases between them. CDR3 length: 15 amino acids. For the CDR3, the DNA is TGTGCCAGCTCACCACGAACGGACTCTGGAAACACCATATATTTT. Translation gives CASSPRTDSGNTIYF.

CDR3 in DNA: TGTGCCAGCAGTTTATCCGGACAGGGAGGGGGCTACACCTTC. This encodes CASSLSGQGGGYTF. The V gene is TRBV27, the J gene TRBJ1-2; TRBD1 matches 8 bases. CDR3 length: 14 residues. The V and J ends lost 0 bases and 8 bases, in that order; junction bases with no gene match: 5. The germline CDR1 and CDR2 sequences are MNHEY and SMNVEV (reference sequence).

This clonotype has a handful of counts. This CDR3 reads CSAREGATSGREYF. The CDR3, as DNA: TGCAGTGCTAGAGAGGGGGCGACTAGCGGGAGGGAGTACTTC. The chain links TRBV20-1 to TRBJ2-7; 14 bases line up with TRBD2. The junction had 6 bases not matched to a gene; V was cut back by 0 bases and J by 11 bases. Germline CDR1 reads DFQATT; CDR2 reads SNEGSKA (reference sequence). This CDR3 is built from 14 residues.

This clonotype was detected only a few times. CDR3 sequence: CASSSGGGSGGEKLFF. The CDR3, as DNA: TGTGCCAGCAGTTCGGGGGGAGGGAGTGGAGGTGAAAAACTGTTTTTT. The rearrangement joins TRBV12-3 or TRBV12-4 to TRBJ1-4; a possible D gene is TRBD1 (5 bases). CDR3 length: 16 amino acids. Trimming cost V 4 bases and J 7 bases, with 19 bases left between them.

This sequence joins TRBV20-1 and TRBJ1-1, with 10 bases aligning to TRBD1. Looked up from germline, CDR1 is DFQATT and CDR2 is SNEGSKA (reference sequence). V shed 3 bases, J shed 11 bases, and the junction held 12 bases outside the gene matches. CDR3 length equals 14 residues. The CDR3, as DNA: TGCAGTGCTAGGCCACAGGGACAGGGGCGGATCGCTTTCTTT. This sequence encodes CSARPQGQGRIAFF.

As for this clonotype: The junction and the germline gene differ at one end; a read error may be behind it. The CDR3 reads CASSVHTDSPGSMCF. The CDR3 DNA reads as TGTGCCAGCAGCGTACATACCGACTCCCCGGGTAGTATGTGCTTT. The chain has TRBV9 and TRBJ1-4; D unresolved. The CDR3 is 15 amino acids. CDR1 SGDLS and CDR2 YYNGEE come from the germline V gene.

This clonotype was observed a handful of times. The chain carries TRBV6-2 or TRBV6-3 and TRBJ1-5, with a tentative D call TRBD1 (6 bases). The CDR3 is made up of 16 amino acids. Germline V gene data show CDR1 as MNHEY and CDR2 as SVGEGT. V shed 6 bases and J shed 4 bases, with 19 bases lying between them. The CDR3 spells CASRRTTGTGNQPQHF. CDR3 coding DNA: TGTGCCAGCAGGAGAACAACAGGGACGGGGAATCAGCCCCAGCATTTT.

This rearrangement joins TRBV28 to TRBJ2-1; 8 bases match TRBD2. This CDR3 is built from 15 residues. J was trimmed by 5 bases and V by 5 bases; bases with no gene match: 8. CDR1 and CDR2 (germline): MDHEN, SYDVKM. The CDR3 DNA sequence: TGTGCCAGCAGTCAGGGCAGTAGCGGGAACAATGAGCAGTTCTTC. It translates to CASSQGSSGNNEQFF.

The V and J genes are TRBV7-8 and TRBJ2-4; the D gene is possibly TRBD1 (6 bases). The CDR3 runs to 16 residues. Germline CDR1 SGHVS, CDR2 FQNEAQ. The V and J ends lost 2 bases and 1 base respectively, with 12 bases between them. The CDR3 sequence is CASSLRLGAAKNIQYF. The CDR3 DNA follows: TGTGCCAGCAGCTTAAGGTTGGGGGCGGCCAAAAACATTCAGTACTTC.

This clonotype was found a few times. The chain recombines TRBV5-1 with TRBJ1-2, with D uncertain. Deletions cut 5 bases from V and 3 bases from J, with 11 bases between. The germline CDR1 and CDR2 sequences are SGHRS and YFSETQ. The CDR3 loop spans 13 amino acids. This CDR3 is CASSPGGDYGYTF. The CDR3, as DNA: TGCGCCAGCAGTCCCGGAGGAGACTATGGCTACACCTTC.

The gene calls are TRBV10-3 and TRBJ2-3; 11 nucleotides align to TRBD2. V lost 3 bases to trimming and J lost 6 bases; unmatched junction nucleotides: 14. The CDR3 consists of 18 residues. Germline CDR1 and CDR2: ENHRY and SYGVKD. The CDR3 DNA reads TGTGCCATCAGTGACAAACCCGGGACTAGCGGCGCTAGTGATACGCAGTATTTT. This codes for CAISDKPGTSGASDTQYF.

This sequence joins TRBV6-6 and TRBJ2-1; 7 bases align to TRBD2. There are 15 residues in the CDR3. Germline-derived CDR1 and CDR2 are MNHNY and SVGAGI (reference sequence). With V trimmed by 8 bases and J by 4 bases, 11 bases remained unmatched. Here the CDR3 reads CASLGVGGYYNEQFF. The CDR3 region has the DNA TGTGCCAGCCTGGGGGTCGGGGGGTATTACAATGAGCAGTTCTTC.

This clonotype was picked up many times. The chain carries TRBV4-3 and TRBJ2-1; D may be TRBD2 (5 bases). Trimming left V 8 bases short and J 0 bases short, with 14 bases between. CDR1 and CDR2 (germline): LGHNA, YSLEER. This CDR3 contains 15 residues. CDR3 in DNA: TGCGCCAGCTCACAGCGGCATAGCTCCTACAATGAGCAGTTCTTC. Translating gives CASSQRHSSYNEQFF.